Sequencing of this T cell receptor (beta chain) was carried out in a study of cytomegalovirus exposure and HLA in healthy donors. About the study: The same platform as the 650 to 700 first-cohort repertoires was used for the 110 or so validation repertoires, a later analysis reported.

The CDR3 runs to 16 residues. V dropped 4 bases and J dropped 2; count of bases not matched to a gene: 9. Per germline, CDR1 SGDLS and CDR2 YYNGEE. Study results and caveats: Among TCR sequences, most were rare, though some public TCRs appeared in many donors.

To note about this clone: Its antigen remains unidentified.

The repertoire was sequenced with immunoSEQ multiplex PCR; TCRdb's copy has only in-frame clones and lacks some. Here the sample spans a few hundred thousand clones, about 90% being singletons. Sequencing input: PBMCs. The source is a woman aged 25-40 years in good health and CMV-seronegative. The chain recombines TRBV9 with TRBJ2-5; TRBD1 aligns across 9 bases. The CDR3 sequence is CASSSYRDRAQETQYF. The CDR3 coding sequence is TGTGCCAGCAGCTCGTACCGGGACAGGGCGCAAGAGACCCAGTACTTC.